Following are 28 T cell receptor beta chains from one sample sequenced in a study of identical twins. TCRdb passed the 5' RACE reads through MiXCR, listing each CDR3 protein once. The sample carries about 890,000 distinct CDR3 sequences, 12% recorded once. The same specimen was also included in a second study, on yellow fever vaccine responses in identical twins.

Sequencing used PBMCs. The receptors shown here come from a woman under 30 in good health.

The V call is TRBV20-1, the J call TRBJ2-1; 14 bases line up with TRBD2. V lost 3 bases, J lost 9 bases, and 10 bases stayed unmatched. The CDR3 length is 16 residues. Germline V gene data show CDR1 as DFQATT and CDR2 as SNEGSKA (reference sequence). The CDR3 here is CSARTGTSGSLGEQFF. Written as DNA, the CDR3 is TGCAGTGCTAGGACCGGGACTAGCGGGAGTCTCGGTGAGCAGTTCTTC.

Many counts were recorded for this clonotype. This chain connects TRBV24-1 to TRBJ2-1; TRBD1 agrees at 9 bases. With 6 bases clipped from V and 4 bases from J, the junction kept 6 bases outside the gene matches. Germline V gene data show CDR1 as KGHDR and CDR2 as SFDVKD. CDR3 length equals 15 residues. The CDR3 DNA is TGTGCCACCAGTCACCGGGACAGGGTATACAATGAGCAGTTCTTC. Residues: CATSHRDRVYNEQFF.

This clonotype appeared a few times. CDR3 DNA: TGTGCCAGCAGTTTTGGCGGAACCTCTGGAAACACCATATATTTT. Translated, it gives CASSFGGTSGNTIYF. The chain is built from TRBV12-3 or TRBV12-4 and TRBJ1-3; D is undetermined. Trimming shortened V by 3 bases and J by 0 bases, and 9 bases separated the two germline ends. The CDR3 sequence is 15 residues long.

The chain is built from TRBV20-1 and TRBJ2-2, with D tentatively TRBD2 (7 bases). The CDR3 is made up of 15 amino acids. V was clipped by 0 bases and J by 4 bases, with 12 bases between them. Germline CDR1 is DFQATT and CDR2 is SNEGSKA (reference sequence). The DNA of the CDR3 is TGCAGTGCTAGAGATGCGGGGGCTGGCACCGGGGAGCTGTTTTTT. Translating it yields CSARDAGAGTGELFF.

This chain connects TRBV4-2 to TRBJ2-7, with 12 bases fitting TRBD2. This CDR3 contains 17 residues. Germline V gives CDR1 LGHNA, CDR2 YNFKEQ. The V gene end was trimmed by 1 base and the J gene end by 7 bases; junction bases not matched to a gene: 11. CDR3 coding DNA: TGTGCCAGCAGCCAAGCTCAATGGACTAGCGGGAAGGGTGAGCAGTACTTC. Its translation is CASSQAQWTSGKGEQYF.

Ten or more counts support this clonotype. V is TRBV10-3 and J is TRBJ2-3; a possible D gene is TRBD1 (5 bases). The CDR3 has 16 residues. Looked up from germline, CDR1 is ENHRY and CDR2 is SYGVKD. The V end was cut by 4 bases, the J end by 1 base, with 15 bases between. In DNA, the CDR3 is TGTGCCATCAGTGTTTGGCAGGGCGAGGGCACAGATACGCAGTATTTT. This codes for CAISVWQGEGTDTQYF.

J is TRBJ2-1 and V is TRBV2; D gene unclear. The germline V gene encodes CDR1 SNHLY and CDR2 FYNNEI. This CDR3 contains 13 residues. The V end lost 4 bases, the J end lost 5 bases, and 9 bases lay between the germline ends. The CDR3 loop is CASSVQQNNEQFF. The DNA for the CDR3 is TGTGCCAGCAGTGTGCAACAGAACAATGAGCAGTTCTTC.

This clonotype has only a few counts. The genes are TRBV7-2 and TRBJ1-5, with a possible D match to TRBD1 (6 bases). V was shortened by 5 bases and J by 0 bases, with 11 bases between the two germline ends. There are 15 residues in the CDR3. Per the germline V gene, CDR1 is SGHTA and CDR2 is FQGNSA. CDR3 residues: CASSTTGISNQPQHF. Written as DNA, the CDR3 is TGTGCCAGCAGCACAACAGGGATTAGCAATCAGCCCCAGCATTTT. Together with reference TRBV7-2 and TRBJ1-5, the CDR3 gives the full variable domain: GAGVSQSPSNKVTEKGKDVELRCDPISGHTALYWYRQSLGQGLEFLIYFQGNSAPDKSGLPSDRFSAERTGGSVSTLTIQRTQQEDSAVYLCASSTTGISNQPQHFGDGTRLSIL.

This clonotype occurred many times. The chain's CDR3 is CASSSLDEQFF. DNA of the CDR3: TGTGCCAGCAGCTCTCTGGATGAGCAGTTCTTC. The rearrangement links TRBV6-5 to TRBJ2-1; D gene ambiguous. V lost 6 bases and J lost 8, with 8 bases in between. Germline CDR1 and CDR2: MNHEY and SVGAGI. This CDR3 has 11 amino acids.

The chain links TRBV20-1 to TRBJ1-5; D is uncertain. CDR3 size: 12 residues. Trimming shortened V by 3 bases and J by 4 bases, and 7 bases separated the two germline ends. Germline values: CDR1 DFQATT, CDR2 SNEGSKA (reference sequence). CDR3 nucleotides: TGCAGTGCTAGTGTTCCGAATCAGCCCCAGCATTTT. This codes for CSASVPNQPQHF.

Only a few counts were recorded for this clonotype. The chain links TRBV2 to TRBJ2-1; TRBD2 aligns across 11 bases. The CDR3 is made up of 15 amino acids. The ends lost 4 bases at V and 6 bases at J; junction bases unmatched: 5. Germline-derived CDR1 and CDR2 are SNHLY and FYNNEI. CDR3 protein: CASSVAGGLRNEQFF. CDR3 DNA: TGTGCCAGCAGTGTAGCGGGAGGGCTTCGCAATGAGCAGTTCTTC.

The chain is built from TRBV4-1 and TRBJ2-1; TRBD2 matches 10 bases. V lost 1 base, J lost 12 bases, and 12 bases stayed unmatched. The germline CDR1 and CDR2 sequences are MGHRA and YSYEKL. CDR3 length: 16 amino acids. The CDR3 loop reads CASSQVPGLASRGQFF. For the CDR3, the DNA is TGCGCCAGCAGCCAAGTCCCGGGACTAGCGTCCCGCGGGCAGTTCTTC.

The CDR3 region is CASSPGFASYEQYF. Here the CDR3 DNA reads TGTGCCAGCAGCCCAGGGTTCGCGTCCTACGAGCAGTACTTC. The J gene is TRBJ2-7, the V gene TRBV6-1, with a weak D call TRBD1 (5 bases). CDR3 length: 14 residues. CDR1 and CDR2 (germline): MNHNS, SASEGT. V lost 6 bases and J lost 1, with 13 bases in between.

Only a few counts were recorded for this clonotype. This rearrangement joins TRBV15 to TRBJ1-2; possible D gene TRBD1, 6 bases. The ends were cut back, 5 bases at V and 4 bases at J, with 23 bases in the middle. This CDR3 has 17 amino acids. Germline loops: CDR1 LNHNV, CDR2 YYDKDF (reference sequence). The DNA of the CDR3 is TGTGCCACCAGCGCCAGGGTTGGACAGCCCGGGGGCTATGGCTACACCTTC. This encodes CATSARVGQPGGYGYTF.

This clonotype was found a few times. The chain carries TRBV4-1 and TRBJ2-5, with D possibly matching TRBD2 (6 bases). CDR3 length equals 17 residues. Germline values: CDR1 MGHRA, CDR2 YSYEKL. V was cut by 4 bases and J by 2 bases, with 20 bases left in between. The CDR3 bases are TGCGCCAGCAGCCCCGAAACTCGAGGAGGGACTCAAGAGACCCAGTACTTC. This gives the protein CASSPETRGGTQETQYF.

The chain combines TRBV9 with TRBJ1-3; D is unclear. The germline gives CDR1 SGDLS, CDR2 YYNGEE. Deletions cut 3 bases from V and 0 bases from J, with 10 bases between. The CDR3 has 15 amino acids. The CDR3 reads CASSAELFSGNTIYF. The CDR3 DNA follows: TGTGCCAGCAGCGCTGAATTGTTCTCTGGAAACACCATATATTTT.

This chain connects TRBV3-1 to TRBJ2-7, with TRBD1 as a possible D gene (6 bases). CDR1 and CDR2 (germline): LGHDT, YNNKEL (reference sequence). This CDR3 is built from 16 residues. V was clipped by 5 bases and J by 3 bases, with 20 bases between them. CDR3 amino acids: CASSNIRTEPSYEQYV. The CDR3 coding sequence is TGTGCCAGCAGCAACATTAGGACAGAGCCTAGCTACGAGCAGTACGTC.

V gene TRBV3-1 combines with J gene TRBJ2-1; 8 nucleotides match TRBD2. In germline, CDR1 is LGHDT, CDR2 YNNKEL (reference sequence). The CDR3 has 17 amino acids. Unmatched junction bases numbered 6, after V lost 0 bases and J lost 2 bases. The CDR3 loop is CASSQEKTSATYNEQFF. The CDR3, as DNA: TGTGCCAGCAGCCAAGAAAAGACTAGCGCGACCTACAATGAGCAGTTCTTC.

This clonotype was seen repeatedly, ten times or more. The V and J genes are TRBV12-3 or TRBV12-4 and TRBJ2-2; D may be TRBD2 (6 bases). V was trimmed by 3 bases and J by 5 bases, leaving 13 bases between them. There are 15 residues in the CDR3. CDR3 residues: CASSFAGSDTGELFF. The CDR3 region has the DNA TGTGCCAGCAGTTTCGCCGGGAGCGATACCGGGGAGCTGTTTTTT.

The rearrangement uses TRBV20-1 and TRBJ2-5, with 10 nucleotides matching TRBD2. The CDR3 covers 14 residues. The J segment lost 1 base and the V segment lost 3 bases, leaving 2 bases of the junction unmatched. Germline V gene data show CDR1 as DFQATT and CDR2 as SNEGSKA (reference sequence). The CDR3 reads CSASTSGVQETQYF. The CDR3 nucleotides are TGCAGTGCTAGCACTAGCGGGGTCCAAGAGACCCAGTACTTC.

This clonotype was counted a few times. The chain couples TRBV4-2 to TRBJ2-1; TRBD2 aligns across 9 bases. CDR1 and CDR2 from the germline V gene are LGHNA and YNFKEQ. This CDR3 contains 19 residues. V was pared by 1 base and J by 0 bases, with 10 bases of the junction left unmatched. In nucleotides, the CDR3 is TGTGCCAGCAGCCAAGGCGGAACTAGCGGGTTTAGCTCCTACAATGAGCAGTTCTTC. Protein product: CASSQGGTSGFSSYNEQFF.

This clonotype was seen only a few times. The chain couples TRBV29-1 to TRBJ2-7; maybe TRBD2 (7 bases). V gave up 5 bases and J gave up 4 bases, with 18 bases separating them. The CDR3 spans 14 residues. Germline V lookup: CDR1 SQVTM, CDR2 ANQGSEA. Written as DNA, the CDR3 is TGCAGCGTTAGCAAGGCGGGGGCCATTTACGAGCAGTACTTC. Protein product: CSVSKAGAIYEQYF.

This clonotype was recorded at least ten times. This CDR3 reads CASSSLGRVTLLAEAFF. In nucleotides, the CDR3 is TGTGCCAGCAGCTCCCTCGGGAGGGTTACGCTTCTTGCTGAAGCTTTCTTT. The genes are TRBV12-3 or TRBV12-4 and TRBJ1-1, with D unclear. Trimming left V 6 bases short and J 6 bases short, with 26 bases between. The CDR3 sequence is 17 residues long.

This clonotype was counted many times. The rearrangement joins TRBV10-3 to TRBJ2-7, with D tentatively TRBD2 (5 bases). CDR1 and CDR2 from the germline V gene are ENHRY and SYGVKD. V dropped 3 bases and J dropped 4 bases, with 13 bases sitting between them. The CDR3 runs to 14 residues. Here the CDR3 reads CAISDSGVGYEQYF. The DNA for the CDR3 is TGTGCCATCAGTGACAGCGGCGTGGGATACGAGCAGTACTTC.

This clonotype showed up just a few times. The gene calls are TRBV28 and TRBJ2-2, with TRBD1 identical over 7 bases. The CDR3 is 15 residues long. Trimming removed 3 bases from V and 4 bases from J; junction bases left unmatched: 5. The V gene's germline CDR1 is MDHEN and CDR2 SYDVKM. Written as DNA, the CDR3 is TGTGCCAGCAGTTTTCTACAGGGGAGCACCGGGGAGCTGTTTTTT. This sequence encodes CASSFLQGSTGELFF.

The chain links TRBV19 to TRBJ2-1; 9 bases map to TRBD2. The CDR3 covers 12 residues. Germline values: CDR1 LNHDA, CDR2 SQIVND (reference sequence). V trimming: 6 bases; J trimming: 10 bases; junction bases outside the gene matches: 4. CDR3 nucleotides: TGTGCCAGTAGCAAAAGCGGGAGGGAGCAGTTCTTC. Its translation: CASSKSGREQFF. The full variable domain, in which reference TRBV19 and TRBJ2-1 provide the parts outside the CDR3, is DGGITQSPKYLFRKEGQNVTLSCEQNLNHDAMYWYRQDPGQGLRLIYYSQIVNDFQKGDIAEGYSVSREKKESFPLTVTSAQKNPTAFYLCASSKSGREQFFGPGTRLTVL.

This chain joins TRBV28 and TRBJ1-2, with D maybe TRBD1 (6 bases). Germline V gene sequence: CDR1 MDHEN, CDR2 SYDVKM. The CDR3 consists of 15 residues. Trimming took 2 bases from V and 5 from J, leaving 15 bases between them. CDR3 loop: CASSLQDSRPYGYTF. The CDR3 DNA follows: TGTGCCAGCAGTTTACAGGACAGTCGCCCATATGGCTACACCTTC.

This clonotype has just a few counts. The chain recombines TRBV7-2 with TRBJ2-3; 9 nucleotides line up with TRBD1. The CDR3 extends over 16 amino acids. The V gene end was trimmed by 5 bases and the J gene end by 5 bases; junction bases not matched to a gene: 11. The germline CDR1 and CDR2 sequences are SGHTA and FQGNSA. The chain's CDR3 is CASSPWGGQGKDTQYF. The CDR3, as DNA: TGTGCCAGCAGCCCATGGGGGGGACAGGGCAAAGATACGCAGTATTTT.